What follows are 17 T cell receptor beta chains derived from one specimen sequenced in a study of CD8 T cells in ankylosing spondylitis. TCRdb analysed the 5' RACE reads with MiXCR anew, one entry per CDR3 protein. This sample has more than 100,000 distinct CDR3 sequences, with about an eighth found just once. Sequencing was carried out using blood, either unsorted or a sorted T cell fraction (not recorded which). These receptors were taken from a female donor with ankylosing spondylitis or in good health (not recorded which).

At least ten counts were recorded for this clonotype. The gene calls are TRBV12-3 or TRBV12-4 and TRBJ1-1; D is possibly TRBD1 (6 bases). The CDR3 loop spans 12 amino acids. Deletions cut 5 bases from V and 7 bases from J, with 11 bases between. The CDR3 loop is CASSPGQFEAFF. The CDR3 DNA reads TGTGCCAGCAGTCCCGGACAGTTTGAAGCTTTCTTT.

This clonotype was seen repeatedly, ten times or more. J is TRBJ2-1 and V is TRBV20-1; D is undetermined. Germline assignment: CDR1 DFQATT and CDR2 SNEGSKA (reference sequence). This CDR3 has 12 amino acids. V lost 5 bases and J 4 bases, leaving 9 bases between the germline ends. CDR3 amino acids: CSALDGYNEQFF. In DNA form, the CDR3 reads TGCAGTGCTCTGGACGGGTACAATGAGCAGTTCTTC.

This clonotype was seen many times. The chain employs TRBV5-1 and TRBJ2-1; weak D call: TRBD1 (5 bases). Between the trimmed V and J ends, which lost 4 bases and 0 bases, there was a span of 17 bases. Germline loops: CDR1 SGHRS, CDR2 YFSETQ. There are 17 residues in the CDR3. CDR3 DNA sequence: TGCGCCAGCAGCCAAGGGGTTTCTCTGGTCTCCTACAATGAGCAGTTCTTC. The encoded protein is CASSQGVSLVSYNEQFF.

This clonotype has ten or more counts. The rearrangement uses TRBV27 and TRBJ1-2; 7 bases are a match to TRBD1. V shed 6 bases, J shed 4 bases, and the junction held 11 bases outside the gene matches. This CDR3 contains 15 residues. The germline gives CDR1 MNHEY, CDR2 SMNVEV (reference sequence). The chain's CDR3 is CASSKTGDPLYGYTF. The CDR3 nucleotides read TGTGCCAGCAGCAAAACAGGGGACCCTCTCTATGGCTACACCTTC.

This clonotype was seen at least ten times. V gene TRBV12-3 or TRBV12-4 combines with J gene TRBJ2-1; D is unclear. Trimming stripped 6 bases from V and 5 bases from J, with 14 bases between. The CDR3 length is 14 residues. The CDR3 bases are TGTGCCAGCAGGGTTCACGGGTCGCACAATGAGCAGTTCTTC. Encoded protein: CASRVHGSHNEQFF.

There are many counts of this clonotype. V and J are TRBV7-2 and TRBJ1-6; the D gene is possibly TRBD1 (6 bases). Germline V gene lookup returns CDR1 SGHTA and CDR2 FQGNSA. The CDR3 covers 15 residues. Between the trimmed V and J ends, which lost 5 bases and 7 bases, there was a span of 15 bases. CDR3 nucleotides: TGTGCCAGCAGCCCCAGGCTGGGACAAAATTCACCCCTCCACTTT. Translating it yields CASSPRLGQNSPLHF. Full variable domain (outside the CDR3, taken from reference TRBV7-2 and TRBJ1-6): GAGVSQSPSNKVTEKGKDVELRCDPISGHTALYWYRQSLGQGLEFLIYFQGNSAPDKSGLPSDRFSAERTGGSVSTLTIQRTQQEDSAVYLCASSPRLGQNSPLHFGNGTRLTVT.

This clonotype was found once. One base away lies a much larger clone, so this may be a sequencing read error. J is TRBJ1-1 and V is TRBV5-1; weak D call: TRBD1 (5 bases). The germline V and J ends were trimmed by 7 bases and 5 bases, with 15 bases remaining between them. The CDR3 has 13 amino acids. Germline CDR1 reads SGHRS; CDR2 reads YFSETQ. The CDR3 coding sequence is TGCGCCAGCGGGAACCAGGGACCGACTGAAGCTTTCTTT. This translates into CASGNQGPTEAFF.

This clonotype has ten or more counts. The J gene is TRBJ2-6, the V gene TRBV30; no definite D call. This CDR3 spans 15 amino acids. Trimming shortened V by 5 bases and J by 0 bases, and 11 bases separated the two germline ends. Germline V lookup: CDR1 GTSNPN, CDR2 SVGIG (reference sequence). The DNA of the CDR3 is TGTGCCTGGGCCCGGTCCTCCTCTGGGGCCAACGTCCTGACTTTC. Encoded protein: CAWARSSSGANVLTF.

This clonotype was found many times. The CDR3 nucleotides read TGTGCCTGGAGTAACATAGGGGCGGACACCGGGGAGCTGTTTTTT. This translates into CAWSNIGADTGELFF. The gene calls are TRBV30 and TRBJ2-2; D possibly corresponds to TRBD1 (5 bases). CDR3 length equals 15 residues. The V end lost 2 bases, the J end lost 3 bases, and 13 bases lay between the germline ends. CDR1 is GTSNPN, CDR2 SVGIG, per germline (reference sequence).

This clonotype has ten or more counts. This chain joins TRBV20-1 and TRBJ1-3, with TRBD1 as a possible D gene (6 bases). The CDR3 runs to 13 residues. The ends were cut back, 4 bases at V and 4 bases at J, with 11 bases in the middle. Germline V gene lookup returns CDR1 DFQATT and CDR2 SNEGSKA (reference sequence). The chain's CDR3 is CSAKQGTGNTIYF. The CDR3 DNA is TGCAGTGCTAAACAGGGTACCGGAAACACCATATATTTT.

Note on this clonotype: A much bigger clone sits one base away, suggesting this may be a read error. DNA of the CDR3: TGTGCCAGCAGCCTGGGGTCCGAGGAGCTGTTTTTT. Amino acids: CASSLGSEELFF. V is TRBV12-3 or TRBV12-4 and J is TRBJ2-2; the D is unclear. Trimming took 6 bases from V and 10 from J, leaving 12 bases between them. This CDR3 is 12 amino acids long.

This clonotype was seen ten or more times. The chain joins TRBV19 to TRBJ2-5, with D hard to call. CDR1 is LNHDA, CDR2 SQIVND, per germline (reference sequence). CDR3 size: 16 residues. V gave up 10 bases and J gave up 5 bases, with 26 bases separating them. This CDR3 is CATKSASTYEDETQYF. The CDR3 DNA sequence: TGTGCCACGAAAAGCGCCTCTACCTATGAGGATGAGACCCAGTACTTC.

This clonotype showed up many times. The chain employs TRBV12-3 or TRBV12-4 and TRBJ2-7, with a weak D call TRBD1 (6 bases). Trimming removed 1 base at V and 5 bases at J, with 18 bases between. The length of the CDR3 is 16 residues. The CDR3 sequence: CASSLGLTGFFHEQYF. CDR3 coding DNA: TGTGCCAGCAGTTTAGGACTAACAGGGTTTTTCCACGAGCAGTACTTC.

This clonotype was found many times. The CDR3 spells CASSSAPGLAGFGDTQYF. The CDR3 nucleotides read TGTGCCAGCAGCTCGGCGCCAGGACTAGCGGGATTTGGAGATACGCAGTATTTT. This chain links TRBV7-6 with TRBJ2-3; 12 bases agree with TRBD2. V shed 4 bases and J 5 bases; nucleotides not matched to a gene: 13. Germline V gene lookup returns CDR1 SGHVS and CDR2 FNYEAQ. This CDR3 region has 18 residues.

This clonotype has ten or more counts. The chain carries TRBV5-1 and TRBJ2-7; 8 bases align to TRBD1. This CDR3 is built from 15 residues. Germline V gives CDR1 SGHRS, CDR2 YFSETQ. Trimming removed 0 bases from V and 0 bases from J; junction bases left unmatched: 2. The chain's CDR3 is CASSLGDRYSYEQYF. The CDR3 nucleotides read TGCGCCAGCAGCTTGGGGGACAGGTACTCCTACGAGCAGTACTTC. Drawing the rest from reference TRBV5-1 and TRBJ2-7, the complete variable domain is KAGVTQTPRYLIKTRGQQVTLSCSPISGHRSVSWYQQTPGQGLQFLFEYFSETQRNKGNFPGRFSGRQFSNSRSEMNVSTLELGDSALYLCASSLGDRYSYEQYFGPGTRLTVT.

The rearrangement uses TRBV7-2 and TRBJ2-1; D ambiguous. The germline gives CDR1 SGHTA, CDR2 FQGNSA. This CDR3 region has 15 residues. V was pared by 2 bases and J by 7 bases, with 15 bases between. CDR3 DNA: TGTGCCAGCAGCTTACTACTTGCCGGAAGGAATGAGCAGTTCTTC. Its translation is CASSLLLAGRNEQFF. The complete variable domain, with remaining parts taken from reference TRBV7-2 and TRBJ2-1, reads GAGVSQSPSNKVTEKGKDVELRCDPISGHTALYWYRQSLGQGLEFLIYFQGNSAPDKSGLPSDRFSAERTGGSVSTLTIQRTQQEDSAVYLCASSLLLAGRNEQFFGPGTRLTVL.

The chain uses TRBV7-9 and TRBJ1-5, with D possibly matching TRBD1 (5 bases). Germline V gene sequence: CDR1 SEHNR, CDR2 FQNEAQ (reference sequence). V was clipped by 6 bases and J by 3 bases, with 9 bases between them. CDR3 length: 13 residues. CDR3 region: CASSWGNNQPQHF. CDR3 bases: TGTGCCAGCAGTTGGGGGAACAATCAGCCCCAGCATTTT.